This record looks at one T cell receptor (beta chain) sequence and its context. What it binds is not known. The data were produced by immunoSEQ multiplex PCR, yet TCRdb's version contains in-frame clones alone and is incomplete. Of 90,000 to 120,000 clones in the sample, approximately 90% were seen once. This sample is part of a study of T cell responses to AZD1222 COVID-19 vaccine. Study-wide points: Among the donors, most were white British and more were female, and clonal diversity was possibly underestimated.

Germline V gene sequence: CDR1 LNHDA, CDR2 SQIVND (reference sequence). V lost 5 bases and J lost 0; bases outside the gene matches: 7. The CDR3 extends over 15 amino acids. This receptor was obtained from an adult who received the AZD1222 COVID-19 vaccine. The starting material was peripheral blood, obtained 28 days after the second AZD1222 dose. V usage is TRBV19 and J usage is TRBJ2-7; 7 bases line up with TRBD2. The CDR3, as DNA: TGTGCCAGTAGTTATAGCGGGCCGAGCTCCTACGAGCAGTACTTC. Its protein is CASSYSGPSSYEQYF.